This T cell receptor beta chain was found in a study of Ad26.COV2.S vaccination and SARS-CoV-2 variants. Generated by immunoSEQ multiplex PCR, the TCRdb table keeps only in-frame clones and is missing some. The table shows about 350,000 clones, with roughly 90% occurring only once. Treatment defined: 19 received Ad26.COV2.S at low or high dose, single or two shots; roughly five received placebo; per-sample allocation not given. Sample collection was performed on day 63 after the first vaccine or placebo injection. The receptor's source is a person aged 18-65 years who received the Ad26.COV2.S COVID-19 vaccine or a placebo. The sequencing used peripheral blood, collected in a trial of Ad26.COV2.S vaccine versus placebo.

CDR3 nucleotides: TGTGCCAGCAGCGTCGGACAGGGGGTAGAGACCCAGTACTTC. Translation gives CASSVGQGVETQYF. The V call is TRBV5-4, the J call TRBJ2-5; 10 nucleotides line up with TRBD1. From germline, CDR1 is SGHNT and CDR2 YYREEE (reference sequence). V lost 4 bases to trimming and J lost 4 bases; unmatched junction nucleotides: 4. The CDR3 runs 14 residues.